This TCR beta chain was identified during a study of cytomegalovirus exposure and HLA in healthy donors. Across the study: Researchers found that approximately 85% of some 400 genotyped donors fell within the Caucasian-associated ancestry cluster. Study outcomes and limitations: It was assumed in the presence/absence analyses that sequencing depth was roughly uniform across donors. Most subjects had HLA-A and HLA-B alleles reportedly predicted accurately by TCR beta sequences.

This CDR3 comprises 13 residues. Germline V CDR1 and CDR2: MDHEN, SYDVKM. The ends were cut back, 3 bases at V and 9 bases at J, with 9 bases in the middle. The sample holds one count of this clone. The antigen is not known. Both 60 Vbeta primers and 13 Jbeta primers went into the PCR. The method was immunoSEQ multiplex PCR; TCRdb's version includes in-frame clones alone and lacks a portion of them. The sample records approximately 100,000 clones, 82% being singletons. This clonotype was obtained from a man aged 45-60 years in good health and CMV-seronegative. This sequence joins TRBV28 and TRBJ1-6; no reliable D call. Sequenced input: PBMCs. The CDR3 DNA follows: TGTGCCAGCAGTTTCAAGGAGGGTTCACCCCTCCACTTT. Protein product: CASSFKEGSPLHF.